These 22 T cell receptor beta chains were sequenced from one sample in a study of blood T cell repertoires in COVID-19. Libraries were prepared by immunoSEQ multiplex PCR; TCRdb keeps only in-frame clonotypes and omits some of them. There are about 94,000 clones in the sample; 75% to 85% occur only once, and 19% lies in the top ten. Sequenced input: peripheral blood. These receptors came from an elderly woman with acute or convalescent COVID-19.

This clone was detected a few times. The chain has TRBV12-3 or TRBV12-4 and TRBJ1-5; TRBD1 matches 7 bases. J lost 6 bases, V lost 7 bases, and 6 bases had no gene match. CDR3 size: 13 residues. CDR3 nucleotides: TGTGCCAGCAAGACAGGGAGTCGTCAGCCCCAGCATTTT. Its translation is CASKTGSRQPQHF.

This chain uses TRBV2 with TRBJ1-2, with D hard to call. Looked up from germline, CDR1 is SNHLY and CDR2 is FYNNEI. This CDR3 is built from 14 residues. V was pared by 7 bases and J by 4 bases, with 16 bases between. The CDR3 DNA reads TGTGCCAGCACAGACACCCCCGGGGTCTATGGCTACACCTTC. Encoded protein: CASTDTPGVYGYTF.

This clone was detected once. The chain joins TRBV3-1 (or the pseudogene TRBV3-2) to TRBJ1-5; possible D gene TRBD1, 5 bases. Deletions cut 0 bases from V and 6 bases from J, with 9 bases between. The CDR3 sequence is 14 residues long. In germline, CDR1 is LGHDT, CDR2 YNNKEL (reference sequence). The chain's CDR3 is CASSQERGSQPQHF. Here the CDR3 DNA reads TGTGCCAGCAGCCAAGAAAGGGGAAGTCAGCCCCAGCATTTT.

This clone was observed a single time. The chain combines TRBV29-1 with TRBJ2-2; 9 nucleotides agree with TRBD1. V was pared by 4 bases and J by 6 bases, with 6 bases of the junction left unmatched. The germline V gene encodes CDR1 SQVTM and CDR2 ANQGSEA. This CDR3 contains 14 residues. The CDR3 protein is CSVGRQGEAGELFF. DNA for the CDR3: TGCAGCGTTGGCCGACAGGGGGAGGCCGGGGAGCTGTTTTTT.

The chain joins TRBV10-3 to TRBJ2-3, with 8 nucleotides matching TRBD2. The germline V gene has CDR1 ENHRY and CDR2 SYGVKD. The CDR3 loop spans 15 amino acids. V dropped 5 bases and J dropped 0; count of bases not matched to a gene: 4. Here the CDR3 reads CAISTSGLSTDTQYF. The CDR3 nucleotides read TGTGCCATCAGTACTAGCGGTCTCAGCACAGATACGCAGTATTTT.

The J gene is TRBJ1-2, the V gene TRBV7-9; D call uncertain. CDR1 SEHNR and CDR2 FQNEAQ come from the germline V gene (reference sequence). V lost 3 bases and J 4 bases, leaving 9 bases between the germline ends. The CDR3 runs to 13 residues. As DNA, the CDR3 is TGTGCCAGCAGCTTCGACGGGAGCTATGGCTACACCTTC. This translates into CASSFDGSYGYTF.

This clone was detected once. The chain couples TRBV5-1 to TRBJ1-4; TRBD1 matches at 7 bases. The V and J ends lost 4 bases and 0 bases, in that order; junction bases with no gene match: 6. Looked up from germline, CDR1 is SGHRS and CDR2 is YFSETQ. The CDR3 consists of 16 residues. CDR3 protein: CASSNQGGATNEKLFF. The CDR3 DNA follows: TGCGCCAGCAGCAACCAGGGGGGAGCAACTAATGAAAAACTGTTTTTT.

V usage is TRBV5-8 and J usage is TRBJ1-5, with a possible D match to TRBD1 (6 bases). The V gene's germline CDR1 is SGHTS and CDR2 YDEGEE. Trimming stripped 0 bases from V and 7 bases from J, with 11 bases between. The CDR3 consists of 14 residues. CDR3 nucleotide sequence: TGTGCCAGCAGCTTGGTGGCAGGGGTACAGCCCCAGCATTTT. Its translation: CASSLVAGVQPQHF.

The V call is TRBV7-8, the J call TRBJ1-6; 9 nucleotides agree with TRBD1. CDR1 and CDR2 from the germline V gene are SGHVS and FQNEAQ. V lost 5 bases and J lost 9; bases outside the gene matches: 11. The CDR3 is made up of 16 amino acids. The CDR3 DNA reads TGTGCCAGCAGCCAGACTTCGGGACAGGGATTTTCACCCCTCCACTTT. Encoded protein: CASSQTSGQGFSPLHF.

The CDR3 region is CASSVEARGRGSPLHF. The CDR3, as DNA: TGTGCCAGCAGCGTAGAAGCCAGGGGAAGGGGTTCACCCCTCCACTTT. This chain uses TRBV9 with TRBJ1-6; D might be TRBD1 (6 bases). Germline V gene sequence: CDR1 SGDLS, CDR2 YYNGEE. The CDR3 is made up of 16 amino acids. The V and J ends lost 0 bases and 9 bases respectively, with 16 bases between them.

The table lists this clone with a few counts. The chain combines TRBV6-6 with TRBJ1-5, with D perhaps matching TRBD1 (6 bases). With 6 bases removed from V and 5 bases from J, the gap between germline ends came to 11 bases. The germline V gene has CDR1 MNHNY and CDR2 SVGAGI (reference sequence). The CDR3 length is 13 residues. The CDR3 DNA sequence: TGTGCCAGCAGGGAAGGGGGGGATCAGCCCCAGCATTTT. The encoded protein is CASREGGDQPQHF.

The gene calls are TRBV18 and TRBJ2-7, with D tentatively TRBD2 (5 bases). Germline V gene lookup returns CDR1 KGHSH and CDR2 LQKENI. The CDR3 consists of 17 residues. V lost 3 bases, J lost 4 bases, and 22 bases lay in between. This CDR3 reads CASSPRTRGSNEYEQYF. CDR3 nucleotide sequence: TGTGCCAGCTCACCCCGTACCCGGGGAAGTAACGAGTACGAGCAGTACTTC.

The chain has TRBV5-6 and TRBJ1-6; D perhaps matches TRBD1 (5 bases). Germline V gene sequence: CDR1 SGHDT, CDR2 YYEEEE. The CDR3 is made up of 13 amino acids. V was trimmed by 2 bases and J by 7 bases, leaving 7 bases between them. The CDR3 nucleotides read TGTGCCAGCAGCTTCCCAGGGAATTCACCCCTCCACTTT. Amino acids: CASSFPGNSPLHF.

The rearrangement links TRBV5-4 to TRBJ2-7; possible D gene TRBD2, 5 bases. CDR1 SGHNT and CDR2 YYREEE come from the germline V gene (reference sequence). With 1 base removed from V and 7 bases from J, the gap between germline ends came to 6 bases. This CDR3 contains 11 residues. CDR3 bases: TGTGCCAGCAGCTTGTCGGGGGAGCAGTACTTC. Its translation: CASSLSGEQYF.

The genes are TRBV5-4 and TRBJ2-5; a weak D match, TRBD1 (6 bases). Germline CDR1 is SGHNT and CDR2 is YYREEE (reference sequence). The CDR3 sequence is 14 residues long. The V gene lost 1 base and the J gene lost 0 bases, with 7 bases spanning the gap. CDR3 bases: TGTGCCAGCAGCTTGAGACAGGACCAAGAGACCCAGTACTTC. Protein sequence: CASSLRQDQETQYF.

The rearrangement uses TRBV4-1 and TRBJ1-2, with D possibly matching TRBD1 (5 bases). Germline lookup yields CDR1 MGHRA and CDR2 YSYEKL. V lost 4 bases to trimming and J lost 4 bases, with 13 bases between them. This CDR3 is 14 amino acids long. The CDR3 sequence: CASSPMGGGYGYTF. The CDR3 bases are TGCGCCAGCAGCCCCATGGGGGGAGGCTATGGCTACACCTTC.

The chain recombines TRBV29-1 with TRBJ2-2; tentative D call: TRBD1 (5 bases). V lost 5 bases, J lost 4 bases, and 17 bases lay in between. Germline CDR1 SQVTM, CDR2 ANQGSEA. The CDR3 runs to 15 residues. CDR3 DNA sequence: TGCAGCGTTTTAGTTCAGGGTACGGGCACCGGGGAGCTGTTTTTT. This codes for CSVLVQGTGTGELFF.

The chain recombines TRBV2 with TRBJ1-5, with 10 bases lining up with TRBD1. Trimming at V came to 11 bases and at J to 5 bases, leaving 9 bases not matched to a gene. Germline values: CDR1 SNHLY, CDR2 FYNNEI. The CDR3 runs to 14 residues. As DNA, the CDR3 is TGTGCCGGGACCATTGGACAGGGGGATCAGCCCCAGCATTTT. It specifies CAGTIGQGDQPQHF.

The chain links TRBV11-2 to TRBJ1-2; D is perhaps TRBD1 (5 bases). The ends were cut back, 1 base at V and 6 bases at J, with 18 bases in the middle. The CDR3 spans 16 residues. Germline CDR1 is SGHAT and CDR2 is FQNNGV. The CDR3 DNA is TGTGCCAGCAGCTTAGCTTCCTACAGGAATCGAAATGGCTACACCTTC. It yields the protein CASSLASYRNRNGYTF.

V gene TRBV5-5 combines with J gene TRBJ2-5, with 7 nucleotides matching TRBD1. CDR3 length equals 14 residues. The germline V gene encodes CDR1 SGHKS and CDR2 YYEKEE (reference sequence). V lost 4 bases to trimming and J lost 5 bases; unmatched junction nucleotides: 8. This CDR3 is CASSIGQDGETQYF. CDR3 coding DNA: TGTGCCAGCAGCATTGGACAGGATGGGGAGACCCAGTACTTC.

This rearrangement joins TRBV11-1 to TRBJ2-5, with D maybe TRBD2 (6 bases). There are 15 residues in the CDR3. Germline CDR1 is SGHAT and CDR2 is FQDESV (reference sequence). V lost 5 bases to trimming and J lost 4 bases, with 17 bases between them. In DNA form, the CDR3 reads TGTGCCAGCAGCCCTAGTGGTTGGGGAGGAGAGACCCAGTACTTC. It specifies CASSPSGWGGETQYF.

This clone was counted a few times. The rearrangement joins TRBV6-1 to TRBJ2-2; 7 bases agree with TRBD2. CDR1 and CDR2 (germline): MNHNS, SASEGT. The trim removed 3 bases at V and 3 bases at J, leaving 7 bases unmatched. This CDR3 is 16 amino acids long. CDR3 residues: CASSDISGVDTGELFF. In DNA, the CDR3 is TGTGCCAGCAGTGACATCAGCGGGGTTGACACCGGGGAGCTGTTTTTT.